A single T cell receptor (beta chain) is shown here with its context. The antigen it recognizes is unknown. Base qualities are missing; no much larger clone stands one base away. The library was prepared using the immunoSEQ multiplex PCR assay. For the multiplex PCR, a mixture combining 60 forward primers for TCR Vbeta segments and 13 reverse primers for TCR Jbeta segments was used. The CDR3 region of rearranged TCR beta genes was amplified from genomic DNA by a multiplex PCR assay. The Illumina HiSeq System was used to sequence the amplified TCR beta libraries as 87-base-pair reads. The original methods were these. Across the roughly 600 repertoires, a later analysis counted tens of millions of unique TCR beta chains, about 10 million of which were shared by at least two donors. Raw reads were error-corrected and collapsed into unique sequences with a nearest-neighbor algorithm that merged closely related sequences to remove PCR and sequencing errors. CDR3 sequences were aligned to IMGT reference sequences to assign V, D and J gene segments. For a sequence to be retained, a match of at least six nucleotides was required to both a V gene segment and a J gene segment. Rearrangements were classified as productive when the CDR3 lacked stop codons and remained in frame with V and J, and all other rearrangements were classified as non-productive. Following IMGT convention, CDR3 was defined as the stretch from the second conserved V-encoded cysteine up to the conserved J-encoded phenylalanine. The earlier analysis of about 570 of the donors excluded any sequence lacking an unambiguous match to a single V gene segment. In an earlier analysis of 587 of the donors, V segments were called functional above 56.7% productive rearrangements and were called segregating when the between-donor standard deviation exceeded 5%. A statistical classification framework was built to diagnose cytomegalovirus status from the catalog of TCR beta chain sequences. In a later analysis, V and J genes were assigned by comparing TCR nucleotide sequences against IMGT/GENE-DB human TR gene sequences. The TCRdist pipeline was used in a later analysis to assign CDR3 sequences and most-parsimonious VDJ recombination scenarios. In a later analysis, each TCR beta chain was defined by its CDR3 amino acid sequence together with its V-gene family, and reads lacking a unique V-gene family were excluded. In a later analysis, 450 to 600 highly shared, low-generation-probability nucleotide sequences were removed to address suspected cross-contamination and a sequencing artifact. In a later analysis, a clonal expansion index was calculated for each public chain from normalized within-repertoire ranks of inferred template counts. A later analysis computed generation probabilities with a VDJ recombination model fitted to out-of-frame rearrangements, and checked the results against IGoR. Hypergeometric tests were used in a later analysis to score TCR-TCR, TCR-HLA and TCR-CMV co-occurrence, with a repertoire-size bias correction applied to the TCR pairs. False discovery rates were estimated in a later analysis by permuting HLA or CMV assignments 20 times. In a later analysis, co-occurring TCRs were grouped using DBSCAN, and TCRdist sequence similarity was added for clustering within HLA-allele-positive subsets. Co-occurrence clustering excluded repertoires with fewer than 30,000 or more than 120,000 public chains, plus five with anomalous nucleotide sharing. TCRdb took this table from immuneACCESS and kept in-frame rearrangements with V and J called. Such tables lack part of the clones; where checked against another copy, unresolved V genes explain under half of the gap, and the rest is unexplained. Clonal size and the V and J genes are those of that table, whereas D and trimming came from the DNA. This sample lists just over 70,000 clones; around 70% were detected once. The ten largest make up approximately 10% of the sample.

The cohort was made up of around 720 healthy bone marrow donors. At the time of sampling, all cohort members were nominally healthy, though unrecorded immune exposures were likely present. CMV serostatus was recorded as positive for almost 300 and negative for about 50% of the 666 cohort members, whereas no CMV serostatus was recorded for the donor in question. Every donor gave a peripheral blood sample, and the peripheral blood mononuclear cells from that sample were used for TCR beta sequencing. The Qiagen DNeasy Blood Extraction Kit was used to extract genomic DNA from the blood cell samples. The sample belongs to a study of cytomegalovirus exposure and HLA in healthy donors listed by TCRdb under 2017. Study-wide context: In an earlier analysis of roughly 500 of the donors, under 300 Gb of sequence data and just under 120 million unique TCR beta sequences from 150 million to 200 million T cells were reported. An early release that covered several hundred HLA-typed donors contained approximately 320 gigabases of sequencing data and roughly 84 million unique TCR sequences. The genetic ancestry cluster associated with self-reported Caucasian donors included about 84% of the approximately 400 genotyped donors. The study was designed to test whether signatures of past pathogen exposure could be identified by cataloging public T cell receptors. The study profiled the T cell repertoires of about 720 subjects by immunosequencing and related them to cytomegalovirus serostatus. Besides the first cohort of 666 subjects, a separate validation cohort made up of 120 different subjects was used. The study combined high-throughput TCR immunosequencing, statistical association of individual TCRs with disease status, and machine learning to predict cytomegalovirus infection status. A later analysis re-examined previously published TCR beta repertoires from roughly 650 donors and added high-resolution HLA genotyping to investigate patterns of TCR occurrence. Rather than using new phenotypic data, the later analysis identified candidate immune exposures from TCR beta sequences and from how often those sequences occurred across donors. An earlier analysis of 587 of the donors used high-throughput TCR beta sequencing to judge whether each TCR beta V gene segment behaved as functional or pseudogenic. Donor age, sex, ethnicity and CMV serostatus were compiled alongside the repertoire data. A later genetic analysis used genome-wide SNP genotypes for about 60% of the roughly 670 donors, treating that subset as a discovery cohort. Every discovery cohort repertoire had been produced on one sequencing platform. HLA typing included class I and class II loci at four-digit resolution. The number of typed donors differed by locus: about 620-640 for A, B, C, DRB1 and DQB1; 500 to 550 for DQA1; around 610 for DPA1; and some 450 for DPB1. Because of strong linkage in the cohort, four to six DR-DQ haplotypes were treated as single units for association and clustering. Across 398 genotyped donors of the cohort, an average of about 240,000 unique TCR beta nucleotide sequences per donor were sequenced, and 15% to 20% of those sequences were non-productive. General findings and caveats noted by the study authors: A further reported finding was that TCR beta sequences accurately predicted the HLA-A and HLA-B alleles for most subjects in the first cohort. A few of the identified cytomegalovirus-associated TCR beta chains were confirmed in vitro to be specific for cytomegalovirus antigens. When HLA alleles, especially DR and DQ, strongly co-occurred, attributing TCR associations to individual alleles was difficult. A group of highly shared sequence variants was considered likely to be a technical artifact of the sequencing pipeline. At a false discovery rate of 0.05, a later analysis linked around 15,000 TCR beta sequences to specific HLA alleles. The cohort was sequenced for TCR beta chains only, and without alpha or paired-chain data the features that could be detected were limited. An association between a missense DCLRE1C variant and V-gene and J-gene trimming of TCR beta chains was found in a later genetic analysis and replicated in an independent cohort. According to a later analysis, parvovirus B19, influenza, CMV and Epstein-Barr virus appeared linked to several top co-occurrence clusters. Compared with equally common non-associated chains, HLA-associated TCR beta chains in a later analysis were more clonally expanded and had lower generation probabilities. An earlier analysis of around 600 of the donors showed that most TCR beta V segments appeared in productive rearrangements either about 90% or about 30% of the time, which broadly matched IMGT annotations. The only immune exposure information available for the cohort was CMV serostatus. Because HLA typing was unavailable for some donors at each locus, only the typed subset was used in association tests. Most CMV-associated TCR beta chains appeared to be HLA-restricted in a later analysis, and the HLA associations seemed to be driven largely by CMV exposure. Linkage disequilibrium might explain the correlated functional status among segregating V segments, but an unknown experimental factor could not be excluded. A total of 164 TCR beta chains were listed by the study as associated with cytomegalovirus. A later analysis found that TCR association rates varied across HLA loci, with DRB1 alleles showing the most associated TCRs and HLA-C alleles the fewest. The authors suggested that the approach could potentially be generalized to other disease states and immunological phenotypes. In a later genetic analysis, fewer N-insertions in productive TCRs were reported among donors in an Asian-associated ancestry cluster than the roughly 700-donor mean. Because counts were too low, approximately 18 rarely observed V segments, including chromosome 9 orphons, were excluded from the earlier analysis of 587 of the donors. Most TCR sequences were seen in very few donors, while some public TCRs were found in many individuals. Presence/absence analyses assumed roughly uniform sequencing depth across donors, an assumption that may not hold. The classifier was reported to diagnose cytomegalovirus status with high specificity and sensitivity in both the original cohort and the validation cohort.

The specimen was PBMCs. This TCR came from a human donor in good health.

The DNA reads as follows: TGTGCCAGCAGTGCTAGTAGCGGGGGGTTCTACGAGCAGTACTTC. Its protein is CASSASSGGFYEQYF. The chain is assembled from TRBV2 and TRBJ2-7; 10 middle bases align to TRBD2. The CDR3, from cysteine to phenylalanine, totals 15 residues. The retained sequence is limited to the CDR3, 45 bases, with the frame set at the first base. V lost 4 bases and J lost 3 bases, and the count of bases not matched to a germline gene is 6. CDR1 and CDR2 (SNHLY, FYNNEI) derive from the germline V gene.